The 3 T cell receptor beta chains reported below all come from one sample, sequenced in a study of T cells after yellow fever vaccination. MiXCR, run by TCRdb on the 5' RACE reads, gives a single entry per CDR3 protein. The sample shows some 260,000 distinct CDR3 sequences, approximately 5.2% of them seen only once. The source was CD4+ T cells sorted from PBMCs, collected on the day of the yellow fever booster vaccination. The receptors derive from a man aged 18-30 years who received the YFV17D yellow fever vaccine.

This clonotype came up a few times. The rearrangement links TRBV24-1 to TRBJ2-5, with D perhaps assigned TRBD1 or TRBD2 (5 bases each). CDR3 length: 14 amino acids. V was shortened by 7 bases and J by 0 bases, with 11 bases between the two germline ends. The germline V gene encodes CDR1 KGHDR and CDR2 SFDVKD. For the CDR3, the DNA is TGTGCCACCAGATTCCCGGGACACCAAGAGACCCAGTACTTC. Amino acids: CATRFPGHQETQYF.

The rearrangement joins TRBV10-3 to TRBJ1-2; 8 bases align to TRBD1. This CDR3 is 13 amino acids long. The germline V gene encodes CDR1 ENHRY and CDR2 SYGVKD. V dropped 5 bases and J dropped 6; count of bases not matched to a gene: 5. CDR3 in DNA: TGTGCCATCAGTCCCGGGACAGGTCATGGCTACACCTTC. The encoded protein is CAISPGTGHGYTF.

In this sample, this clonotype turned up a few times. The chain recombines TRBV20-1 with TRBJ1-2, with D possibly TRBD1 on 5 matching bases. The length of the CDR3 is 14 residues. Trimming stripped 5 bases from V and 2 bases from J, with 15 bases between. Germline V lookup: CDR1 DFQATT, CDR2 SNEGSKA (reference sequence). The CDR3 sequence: CSAGVLGGNYGYTF. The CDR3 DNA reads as TGCAGTGCTGGGGTTTTGGGGGGAAACTATGGCTACACCTTC.